Shown below are 21 T cell receptor beta chains from a single sample sequenced in a study of blood T cell repertoires in COVID-19 (dated by TCRdb to between 2020 and 2021). Libraries came from the immunoSEQ multiplex PCR assay. What TCRdb holds here is the immuneACCESS table cut down to in-frame rearrangements. Part of the clones is not present; checked against another copy, under half of the missing clones reflect an unresolved V gene, and the others are unexplained. The table for this sample lists about 500,000 clones; around 90% of them were counted only once. The leading ten clones occupy 0.7% of the sample. The sequenced material came from PBMCs or T cells enriched from blood (not recorded which). The receptor source for this set is a woman under 30 who had recovered from COVID-19.

This rearrangement joins TRBV3-1 (or the pseudogene TRBV3-2) to TRBJ1-3; D is uncertain. The CDR3 has 13 residues. Germline CDR1 is LGHDT and CDR2 is YNNKEL (reference sequence). V was pared by 5 bases and J by 4 bases, with 9 bases between. The CDR3 spells CASSTREGNTIYF. The DNA of the CDR3 is TGTGCCAGCAGCACCCGGGAAGGAAACACCATATATTTT.

V and J are TRBV12-3 or TRBV12-4 and TRBJ1-2; TRBD1 matches at 7 bases. The CDR3 runs to 12 residues. V lost 11 bases and J lost 2; bases outside the gene matches: 5. The CDR3 region is CASRTGNYGYTF. Written as DNA, the CDR3 is TGTGCCTCTCGGACAGGAAACTATGGCTACACCTTC.

This clone has just one count. The chain couples TRBV15 to TRBJ2-5, with 14 positions matching TRBD2. The CDR3 length is 17 residues. V dropped 2 bases and J dropped 5; count of bases not matched to a gene: 7. CDR1 and CDR2 (germline): LNHNV, YYDKDF (reference sequence). This chain's CDR3 is CATSRTRTSGGWETQYF. CDR3 DNA sequence: TGTGCCACCAGCAGAACCCGGACTAGCGGGGGGTGGGAGACCCAGTACTTC.

The gene calls are TRBV5-6 and TRBJ1-2, with D perhaps TRBD1 (6 bases). Germline V gene data show CDR1 as SGHDT and CDR2 as YYEEEE. This CDR3 is built from 13 residues. V was trimmed by 0 bases and J by 4 bases, leaving 7 bases between them. CDR3 sequence (DNA): TGTGCCAGCAGCTTGGGGACAGTCTATGGCTACACCTTC. Translated, it gives CASSLGTVYGYTF.

The chain links TRBV28 to TRBJ2-7, with TRBD1 identical over 7 bases. Germline V gives CDR1 MDHEN, CDR2 SYDVKM. This CDR3 contains 14 residues. V was pared by 6 bases and J by 4 bases, with 9 bases of the junction left unmatched. Written as DNA, the CDR3 is TGTGCCAGCAGGCTCCGACAGGGAAGGTACGAGCAGTACTTC. It translates to CASRLRQGRYEQYF.

This clone was seen a few times. CDR3 region: CASSLVAGGTDTQYF. For the CDR3, the DNA is TGTGCCAGCAGCTTAGTAGCGGGGGGCACAGATACGCAGTATTTT. The V call is TRBV7-9, the J call TRBJ2-3; 9 nucleotides align to TRBD2. CDR3 size: 15 residues. With V trimmed by 1 base and J by 1 base, 0 bases remained unmatched. Germline V gene data show CDR1 as SEHNR and CDR2 as FQNEAQ (reference sequence).

This clone occurred once. This chain links TRBV4-2 with TRBJ2-2; D might be TRBD2 (5 bases). CDR1 is LGHNA and CDR2 is YNFKEQ in the germline V gene. CDR3 size: 18 residues. The germline V and J ends were trimmed by 0 bases and 0 bases, with 14 bases remaining between them. Written as DNA, the CDR3 is TGTGCCAGCAGCCAAGAGCCCTTATGGGGAGCGAACACCGGGGAGCTGTTTTTT. Translation gives CASSQEPLWGANTGELFF.

This rearrangement joins TRBV5-1 to TRBJ2-7, with TRBD2 identical over 12 bases. From germline, CDR1 is SGHRS and CDR2 YFSETQ. V trimming: 0 bases; J trimming: 0 bases; junction bases outside the gene matches: 1. This CDR3 is 16 amino acids long. DNA for the CDR3: TGCGCCAGCAGCTTGGGACTAGCGGGGGACTCCTACGAGCAGTACTTC. Translation gives CASSLGLAGDSYEQYF.

The chain has TRBV5-4 and TRBJ2-5; 8 nucleotides agree with TRBD1. The V and J ends lost 3 bases and 0 bases, in that order; junction bases with no gene match: 4. The CDR3 totals 15 residues. Germline V gives CDR1 SGHNT, CDR2 YYREEE (reference sequence). The CDR3 sequence is CASSSRQGYQETQYF. CDR3 nucleotide sequence: TGTGCCAGCAGCTCTCGACAGGGGTACCAAGAGACCCAGTACTTC.

V gene TRBV30 combines with J gene TRBJ1-2, with 11 nucleotides matching TRBD1. The CDR3 runs to 16 residues. In germline, CDR1 is GTSNPN, CDR2 SVGIG (reference sequence). Trimming cost V 4 bases and J 1 base; bases outside gene matches: 8. The chain's CDR3 is CAWTSGDRGFNYGYTF. The DNA for the CDR3 is TGTGCCTGGACTTCCGGGGACAGGGGGTTTAACTATGGCTACACCTTC.

This clone was counted between two and nine times. This chain's CDR3 is CGIHRGRLDSPLHF. The CDR3, as DNA: TGTGGGATCCACAGGGGGCGATTGGATTCACCCCTCCACTTT. V usage is TRBV30 and J usage is TRBJ1-6, with 9 bases that match TRBD1. Germline loops: CDR1 GTSNPN, CDR2 SVGIG (reference sequence). The CDR3 runs 14 residues.

This clone was found once. J is TRBJ1-3 and V is TRBV29-1, with a possible D match to TRBD1 (5 bases). Trimming pared 6 bases from V and 2 bases from J, leaving 17 bases between. CDR1 SQVTM and CDR2 ANQGSEA come from the germline V gene. The length of the CDR3 is 15 residues. CDR3 sequence (DNA): TGCAGCGTGCGCGGAGCAGGGCGTACTGGAAACACCATATATTTT. Amino acid sequence: CSVRGAGRTGNTIYF.

The chain carries TRBV2 and TRBJ1-2, with TRBD1 identical over 8 bases. After removal of 6 bases from V and 8 bases from J, the junction contained 11 bases not matched to a gene. Germline loops: CDR1 SNHLY, CDR2 FYNNEI. The CDR3 is 14 residues long. CDR3 region: CASSEMTGVGGYTF. The CDR3 DNA is TGTGCCAGCAGCGAAATGACAGGGGTAGGGGGCTACACCTTC.

This rearrangement joins TRBV5-1 to TRBJ2-7; D remains ambiguous. V shed 2 bases and J shed 0 bases, with 9 bases lying between them. Per germline, CDR1 SGHRS and CDR2 YFSETQ. This CDR3 has 14 amino acids. For the CDR3, the DNA is TGCGCCAGCAGCTTTACAGCCAGCTCCTACGAGCAGTACTTC. This sequence encodes CASSFTASSYEQYF.

There are a few counts of this clone. The chain combines TRBV18 with TRBJ2-2; 9 nucleotides agree with TRBD1. CDR1 and CDR2 from the germline V gene are KGHSH and LQKENI. CDR3 length: 15 amino acids. The V segment lost 3 bases and the J segment 7 bases; nucleotides outside the gene matches: 6. The CDR3 protein is CASSPRTGDHGELFF. Here the CDR3 DNA reads TGTGCCAGCTCACCGAGGACAGGGGATCACGGGGAGCTGTTTTTT.

As to this clone: This same CDR3 is encoded by further DNA sequences in the sample. The gene calls are TRBV4-1 and TRBJ2-7; D possibly corresponds to TRBD1 (6 bases). CDR1 is MGHRA and CDR2 is YSYEKL in the germline V gene. Trimming stripped 4 bases from V and 1 base from J, with 11 bases between. The CDR3 consists of 14 residues. The CDR3 reads CASSPRDTSYEQYF. The CDR3 DNA reads as TGCGCCAGCAGCCCTCGGGACACTTCCTACGAGCAGTACTTC.

This clone was counted between two and nine times. This chain links TRBV7-2 with TRBJ1-4; a weak D match, TRBD1 (6 bases). The V and J ends lost 3 bases and 7 bases respectively, with 15 bases between them. Per the germline V gene, CDR1 is SGHTA and CDR2 is FQGNSA. There are 15 residues in the CDR3. CDR3 amino acids: CASSLWGQVGEKLFF. CDR3 nucleotides: TGTGCCAGCAGCTTGTGGGGGCAAGTTGGTGAAAAACTGTTTTTT.

The genes are TRBV5-6 and TRBJ2-1, with 10 bases identical to TRBD1. The CDR3 length is 15 residues. Trimming removed 4 bases from V and 6 bases from J; junction bases left unmatched: 7. From germline, CDR1 is SGHDT and CDR2 YYEEEE. CDR3 sequence (DNA): TGTGCCAGCAGCCCTCGGGGGACAGGGGTCAATGAGCAGTTCTTC. Its protein is CASSPRGTGVNEQFF. Based on the CDR3 plus reference TRBV5-6 and TRBJ2-1, the full variable domain is DAGVTQSPTHLIKTRGQQVTLRCSPKSGHDTVSWYQQALGQGPQFIFQYYEEEERQRGNFPDRFSGHQFPNYSSELNVNALLLGDSALYLCASSPRGTGVNEQFFGPGTRLTVL.

The rearrangement uses TRBV28 and TRBJ1-6; 10 nucleotides agree with TRBD1. Germline loops: CDR1 MDHEN, CDR2 SYDVKM. V was clipped by 2 bases and J by 4 bases; unmatched bases: 8. The CDR3 is 18 amino acids. CDR3 sequence reads: CASSLPGDRGLYNSPLHF. The CDR3 nucleotides read TGTGCCAGCAGTTTACCCGGGGACAGGGGACTTTATAATTCACCCCTCCACTTT.

This clone was recorded a few times. This sequence joins TRBV7-2 and TRBJ1-6; 8 bases map to TRBD1. Germline V gene data show CDR1 as SGHTA and CDR2 as FQGNSA. This CDR3 contains 15 residues. J was trimmed by 7 bases and V by 2 bases; bases with no gene match: 4. Here the CDR3 reads CASSLYQGANSPLHF. CDR3 nucleotides: TGTGCCAGCAGCTTATATCAGGGGGCGAATTCACCCCTCCACTTT. The whole variable domain, filled in from reference TRBV7-2 and TRBJ1-6, reads GAGVSQSPSNKVTEKGKDVELRCDPISGHTALYWYRQSLGQGLEFLIYFQGNSAPDKSGLPSDRFSAERTGGSVSTLTIQRTQQEDSAVYLCASSLYQGANSPLHFGNGTRLTVT.

The rearrangement uses TRBV5-6 and TRBJ2-5, with D possibly TRBD2 on 5 matching bases. The ends were cut back, 0 bases at V and 4 bases at J, with 10 bases in the middle. The length of the CDR3 is 14 residues. The germline CDR1 and CDR2 sequences are SGHDT and YYEEEE. The CDR3 here is CASSLVMGRETQYF. DNA of the CDR3: TGTGCCAGCAGCTTGGTCATGGGGAGAGAGACCCAGTACTTC. Combining the CDR3 with reference TRBV5-6 and TRBJ2-5 gives the whole variable domain DAGVTQSPTHLIKTRGQQVTLRCSPKSGHDTVSWYQQALGQGPQFIFQYYEEEERQRGNFPDRFSGHQFPNYSSELNVNALLLGDSALYLCASSLVMGRETQYFGPGTRLLVL.